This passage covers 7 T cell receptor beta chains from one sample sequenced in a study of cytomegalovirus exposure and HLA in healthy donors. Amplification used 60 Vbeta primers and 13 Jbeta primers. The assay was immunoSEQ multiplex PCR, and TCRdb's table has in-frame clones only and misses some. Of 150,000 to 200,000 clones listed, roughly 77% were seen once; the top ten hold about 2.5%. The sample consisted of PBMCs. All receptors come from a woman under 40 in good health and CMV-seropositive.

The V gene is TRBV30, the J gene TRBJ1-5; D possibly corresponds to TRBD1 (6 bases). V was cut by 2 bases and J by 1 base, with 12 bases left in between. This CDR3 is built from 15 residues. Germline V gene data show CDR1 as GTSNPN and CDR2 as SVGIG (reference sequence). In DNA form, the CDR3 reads TGTGCCTGGAGTAGGGGGGGCGCGAGCAATCAGCCCCAGCATTTT. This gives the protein CAWSRGGASNQPQHF.

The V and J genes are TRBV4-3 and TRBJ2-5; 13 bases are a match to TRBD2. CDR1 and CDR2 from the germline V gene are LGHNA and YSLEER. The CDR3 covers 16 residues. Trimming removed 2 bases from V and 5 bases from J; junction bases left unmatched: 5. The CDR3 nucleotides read TGCGCCAGCAGCCAACAACTAGCGGGGGGGCGGGAGACCCAGTACTTC. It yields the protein CASSQQLAGGRETQYF.

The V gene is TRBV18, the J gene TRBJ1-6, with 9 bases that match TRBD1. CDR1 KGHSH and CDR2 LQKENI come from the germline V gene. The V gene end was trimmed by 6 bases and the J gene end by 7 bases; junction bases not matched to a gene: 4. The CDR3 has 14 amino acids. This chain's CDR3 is CASSAGTGNSPLHF. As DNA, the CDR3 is TGTGCCAGCTCTGCAGGGACAGGGAATTCACCCCTCCACTTT.

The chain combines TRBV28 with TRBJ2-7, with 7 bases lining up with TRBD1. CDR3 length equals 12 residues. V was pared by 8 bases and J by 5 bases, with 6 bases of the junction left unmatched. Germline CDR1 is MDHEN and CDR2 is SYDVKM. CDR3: CASSTGSHEQYF. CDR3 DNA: TGTGCCAGCTCGACAGGGTCCCACGAGCAGTACTTC.

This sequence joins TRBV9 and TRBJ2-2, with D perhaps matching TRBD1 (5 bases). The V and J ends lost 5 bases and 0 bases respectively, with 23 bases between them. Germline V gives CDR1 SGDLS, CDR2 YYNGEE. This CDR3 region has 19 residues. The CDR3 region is CASSIPNRQTSSNTGELFF. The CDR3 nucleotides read TGTGCCAGCAGTATCCCAAATAGACAGACATCGTCGAACACCGGGGAGCTGTTTTTT.

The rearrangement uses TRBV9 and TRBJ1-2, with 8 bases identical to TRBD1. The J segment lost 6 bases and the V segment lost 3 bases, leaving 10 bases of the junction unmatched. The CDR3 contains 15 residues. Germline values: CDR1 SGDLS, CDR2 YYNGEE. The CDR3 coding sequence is TGTGCCAGCAGCGCCTTTGCTACAGGGGGTGATGGCTACACCTTC. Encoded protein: CASSAFATGGDGYTF. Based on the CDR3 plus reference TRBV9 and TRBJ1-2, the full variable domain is DSGVTQTPKHLITATGQRVTLRCSPRSGDLSVYWYQQSLDQGLQFLIQYYNGEERAKGNILERFSAQQFPDLHSELNLSSLELGDSALYFCASSAFATGGDGYTFGSGTRLTVV.

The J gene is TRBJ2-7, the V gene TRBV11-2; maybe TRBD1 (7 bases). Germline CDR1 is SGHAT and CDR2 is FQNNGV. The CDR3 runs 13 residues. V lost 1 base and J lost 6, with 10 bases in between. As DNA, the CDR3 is TGTGCCAGCAGCTTAGGACAGGGACTCGAGCAGTACTTC. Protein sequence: CASSLGQGLEQYF. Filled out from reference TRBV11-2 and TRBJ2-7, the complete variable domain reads EAGVAQSPRYKIIEKRQSVAFWCNPISGHATLYWYQQILGQGPKLLIQFQNNGVVDDSQLPKDRFSAERLKGVDSTLKIQPAKLEDSAVYLCASSLGQGLEQYFGPGTRLTVT.